This T cell receptor beta chain was captured by sequencing in a study of cytomegalovirus exposure and HLA in healthy donors. This PCR relied on a set of 60 Vbeta primers and 13 Jbeta primers. Using immunoSEQ multiplex PCR, the repertoire was profiled, and TCRdb retains in-frame clones only, with some absent. The data contain fewer than 150,000 clones, approximately 80% of them seen just once; the ten biggest clones take up 4% to 6%. Germline CDR1 reads SQVTM; CDR2 reads ANQGSEA. The CDR3 spans 13 residues. The J segment lost 4 bases and the V segment lost 6 bases, leaving 6 bases of the junction unmatched.

Sequencing was done on a sample of PBMCs. The chain employs TRBV29-1 and TRBJ1-1, with 9 bases identical to TRBD1. The source of this sequence is a woman between 50 and 59 years old in good health and CMV-seronegative. CDR3 sequence: CSVGDRAGTEAFF. The CDR3 nucleotides are TGCAGCGTCGGGGACAGGGCTGGCACTGAAGCTTTCTTT.